Described below is a single TCR beta chain sequence and its context. Its target is not known. The source of the sample is a study of T cell responses to AZD1222 COVID-19 vaccine. Study information: Some second doses came at about 4 weeks and others at about 12 weeks; these were pooled.

Here immunoSEQ multiplex PCR was the method, and the copy in TCRdb shows in-frame clones only, minus some. Counted here are around 100,000 clones, 93% occurring once; the ten biggest clones make up 5%. CDR3 length: 14 residues. CDR1 and CDR2 from the germline V gene are MNHEY and SVGEGT. Germline trimming cut 3 bases from V and 4 bases from J; bases unmatched to any gene: 5. Study-wide findings and caveats: In all cases, repertoires were sampled only after the peak T cell response.

The chain recombines TRBV6-2 or TRBV6-3 with TRBJ2-7; TRBD1 aligns across 8 bases. The TCR originated in an adult in good health. The material sequenced was peripheral blood, taken on day 0 of AZD1222 vaccination. This chain's CDR3 is CASSYLDREYEQYF. The CDR3 DNA follows: TGTGCCAGCAGTTATTTGGACAGGGAGTACGAGCAGTACTTC.